Listed below are T cell receptor beta chains from one sample, sequenced in a study of CD8 T cells in Susac syndrome. TCRdb itself ran the immunoSEQ multiplex PCR reads through MiXCR, one entry per CDR3 protein. The sample has roughly 160,000 distinct CDR3 sequences, approximately 95% seen once. The sequenced sample consisted of CD4+ T cells from PBMCs. These receptors originate from a human donor with Susac syndrome. CDR3s include the opening cysteine and the closing phenylalanine or tryptophan. The D gene is left open where the match is weak. Clone sizes are given selectively: once, few, many, or a class where the clone is expanded.

j_call v_call cdr3_length d_call clone_size cdr3_aa cdr3_nt
TRBJ1-5 TRBV28 14 . . CASSSDAGNQPQHF TGTGCCAGCAGTTCGGACGCGGGCAATCAGCCCCAGCATTTT
TRBJ2-1 TRBV28 13 . . CASSFPGGNEQFF TGTGCCAGCAGTTTCCCCGGTGGGAATGAGCAGTTCTTC
TRBJ1-3 TRBV6-2/TRBV6-3 13 . . CASNGGAGNTIYF TGTGCCAGCAACGGCGGGGCTGGAAACACCATATATTTT
TRBJ2-3 TRBV2 15 TRBD2 . CASSASGRAGDTQYF TGTGCCAGCAGTGCTAGCGGGAGGGCCGGGGATACGCAGTATTTT
TRBJ2-1 TRBV14 15 . . CASSQVSLSASEQFF TGTGCCAGCAGCCAAGTCTCGTTATCGGCAAGTGAGCAGTTCTTC
TRBJ2-1 TRBV23-1 17 TRBD1 . CASSQCTGQGSYNEQFF TGCGCCAGCAGTCAATGCACCGGACAGGGATCCTACAATGAGCAGTTCTTC
TRBJ2-2 TRBV29-1 14 . . CSAELVVGGGELFF TGCAGCGCTGAATTGGTGGTGGGTGGGGGGGAGCTGTTTTTT
TRBJ1-5 TRBV7-2 13 . . CASSFGGLQPQHF TGTGCCAGCAGCTTCGGGGGGTTACAGCCCCAGCATTTT
TRBJ2-3 TRBV9 15 TRBD2 . CASSHSGTSTDTQYF TGTGCCAGCAGCCATAGCGGGACGAGCACAGATACGCAGTATTTT
TRBJ2-1 TRBV7-9 13 . . CASSPWTNNEQFF TGTGCCAGCAGCCCGTGGACAAACAATGAGCAGTTCTTC
TRBJ2-4 TRBV5-4 15 . . CASSLEVASENIQYF TGTGCCAGCAGCTTGGAAGTGGCTAGTGAAAACATTCAGTACTTC
TRBJ1-1 TRBV5-1 14 . once CASSLTEGSPEAFF TGCGCCAGCAGCTTGACAGAGGGAAGCCCTGAAGCTTTCTTT
TRBJ1-4 TRBV15 11 . . CATSRREKLFF TGTGCCACCAGCAGGCGAGAAAAACTGTTTTTT
TRBJ2-7 TRBV5-1 16 . . CASSLGERPNHYEQYF TGCGCCAGCAGCTTGGGGGAACGTCCGAACCACTACGAGCAGTACTTC
TRBJ2-1 TRBV20-1 16 TRBD2 . CSAIPIAGDPYNEQFF TGCAGTGCTATCCCAATAGCGGGAGACCCCTACAATGAGCAGTTCTTC
TRBJ2-1 TRBV20-1 15 . . CSARDPRYSYNEQFF TGCAGTGCTAGAGATCCGCGGTACTCCTACAATGAGCAGTTCTTC